This T cell receptor beta chain was documented in a study of graft-versus-host responses after intestinal transplantation. Turning to the study itself: Uniformly, recipients were administered anti-thymocyte globulin induction with subsequent tacrolimus and steroids for around 3 years.

As to this clone: Its specificity is not known.

Profiled with immunoSEQ multiplex PCR; TCRdb holds only in-frame clones, not every one. The sample includes roughly 12,000 clones, around 83% of them seen just once. General observations from the study: There was an association between peak levels of circulating GvH clones and early post-transplant HvG declines. The study found high graft-versus-host to host-versus-graft clonal ratios in allografts of patients with graft-donor T cell macrochimerism. Analysis identified GvH clones in recipient marrow, with some appearing first in ileum or blood.

The source is a human patient who received an intestinal transplant, so some T cells may come from the graft donor. This sample comprised PBMCs, obtained about 130 days after transplant.

In nucleotides, the CDR3 is TGTGCCAGCAGCCCCAGGACAGGGTCAAGCGGGGAGCTGTTTTTT. It translates to CASSPRTGSSGELFF. The rearrangement uses TRBV7-9 and TRBJ2-2; 8 bases are a match to TRBD1. V gave up 5 bases and J gave up 7 bases; unmatched junction bases: 9. The CDR3 length is 15 residues. Germline CDR1 SEHNR, CDR2 FQNEAQ (reference sequence).